This record looks at one TCR beta chain sequence and its context. Its recognized antigen is unknown. Nothing much larger sits one base from this clone, and base qualities are not available. The treatment or condition label of this sample denotes: allogeneic hematopoietic cell transplantation with graft depleted of TCRalphabeta T cells and CD19 B cells. The transplant recipients were children given TCRalphabeta/CD19-depleted allogeneic hematopoietic cell grafts. The method behind the library was PCR. The reads were generated on an Illumina HiSeq 2500. To normalize quantification of the TCRbeta repertoire, the TCR libraries were built with molecular barcoding that relied on unique molecular identifiers. In-frame beta chains were kept once TCRdb had trimmed the public reads at Q25 with fastp and called clones with MiXCR. For every CDR3 protein sequence, its rows merge into one entry that carries the most common genes and DNA. The sample table lists some 260,000 distinct CDR3 sequences, 20% to 30% of them with a count of one. Clones ranked in the top ten supply 4% to 5.5% of the sample.

This specimen comes from a study of T-cell reconstitution after alpha-beta-depleted transplantation in children listed by TCRdb under 2016. Background for the entire study: The study quantitatively tracked T-cell immune reconstitution after TCRalphabeta/CD19-depleted allogeneic hematopoietic cell transplantation in children using TCR repertoire profiling. General conclusions and limits of the study: In some patients, high TCRbeta diversity at day 60 was attributed to recipient T cells and intrathymic progenitors that had survived conditioning. Apparently early alphabetaT-cell count recovery about two months after transplant reportedly relied on only several hundred rapidly expanded clones derived from non-depleted graft cells. Over subsequent months, a decline in hyperexpanded clone frequencies was noted, and after one year, T-cell counts and TCRbeta diversity were mostly ascribed to newly produced T cells.

Trimming takes 4 bases from V and 1 base from J, and the germline ends sit 13 bases apart. Including cysteine and phenylalanine, the CDR3 has 16 amino acids. Only the CDR3 portion is preserved as DNA: 48 bases, with reading frame beginning at the first base. CDR1 and CDR2 (ENHRY, SYGVKD) derive from the germline V gene. Recombination linked TRBV10-3 to TRBJ2-2; the D gene is possibly TRBD1, with 6 bases matching. The sequenced sample was PBMCs, mostly from graft donor cells, obtained 360 days after TCRalphabeta/CD19-depleted stem cell transplant. The receptor's source is a female patient younger than 10 who had a stem cell transplant for congenital amegakaryocytic thrombocytopenia, so the T cells may come from the graft donor. This receptor has the CDR3 CAISGQANGNTGELFF. The nucleotide sequence is TGTGCCATCAGTGGACAGGCGAACGGGAACACCGGGGAGCTGTTTTTT.